The 18 T cell receptor beta chains below come from one sample, sequenced in a study of T cells in Graves' hyperthyroidism and ophthalmopathy (dated by TCRdb to about 2019). The protocol used for the library was multiplex PCR. Reads for this sample came from an Illumina HiSeq 2000. TCR beta CDR3 regions were amplified from RNA transcripts. A first-round RT-PCR of the TCR CDR3 used the HTBI primer set with the Qiagen OneStep RT-PCR kit. In TCRdb, the public reads were trimmed at Q25 with fastp and aligned with MiXCR, with productive beta chains retained. Rows with a matching CDR3 protein are joined into one entry that keeps the most common DNA and genes. The sample yields over 700,000 distinct CDR3 sequences; roughly a sixth were counted once. The top ten clones comprise approximately 15% of the sample. The sequenced sample was blood. The receptor set was obtained from a woman in her forties or fifties with Graves' hyperthyroidism that later progressed to Graves' ophthalmopathy.

This clonotype was picked up many times. The rearrangement uses TRBV5-1 and TRBJ2-3, with TRBD1 identical over 12 bases. Unmatched junction bases numbered 4, after V lost 0 bases and J lost 2 bases. This CDR3 region has 17 residues. Germline V gene data show CDR1 as SGHRS and CDR2 as YFSETQ. The CDR3 protein is CASSLAGTGGSTDTQYF. The CDR3 nucleotides are TGCGCCAGCAGCTTGGCCGGGACAGGGGGCTCCACAGATACGCAGTATTTT.

This sequence joins TRBV4-1 and TRBJ2-7, with TRBD2 matching 14 bases. V lost 3 bases and J lost 6; bases outside the gene matches: 4. The CDR3 sequence is 15 residues long. CDR1 is MGHRA, CDR2 YSYEKL, per germline. The CDR3 DNA is TGCGCCAGCAGCCAGACTAGCGGGGGGGCCGTCGAGCAGTACTTC. This translates into CASSQTSGGAVEQYF.

Worth noting for this clonotype: Given a much more abundant clone one base away, this may be a read error. The chain uses TRBV2 and TRBJ1-2, with 7 bases that match TRBD1. This CDR3 has 13 amino acids. The germline CDR1 and CDR2 sequences are SNHLY and FYNNEI. The DNA for the CDR3 is TGTGTCAGCAGCCTCAACAGGGGTGGAGGCTACACCTTC. Its translation: CVSSLNRGGGYTF.

This chain links TRBV6-1 with TRBJ2-2, with D perhaps TRBD1 (6 bases). V was cut by 5 bases and J by 0 bases, with 10 bases left in between. This CDR3 is built from 15 residues. CDR1 and CDR2 from the germline V gene are MNHNS and SASEGT. This chain's CDR3 is CASSTWTANTGELFF. Written as DNA, the CDR3 is TGTGCCAGCAGTACCTGGACAGCGAACACCGGGGAGCTGTTTTTT.

This clonotype was observed many times. The V and J genes are TRBV2 and TRBJ1-6; D not resolved. The germline V and J ends were trimmed by 5 bases and 5 bases, with 13 bases remaining between them. CDR3 length equals 15 residues. Germline lookup yields CDR1 SNHLY and CDR2 FYNNEI. In nucleotides, the CDR3 is TGTGCCAGCAGTATTACACGGGAGAATAATTCACCCCTCCACTTT. It yields the protein CASSITRENNSPLHF.

This clonotype was observed a few times. The chain uses TRBV18 and TRBJ1-6, with TRBD1 matching over 7 bases. This CDR3 has 15 residues. Germline loops: CDR1 KGHSH, CDR2 LQKENI. J gave up 7 bases and V 3 bases, and 6 bases lay outside the gene matches. This CDR3 reads CASSPWDRQNSPLHF. CDR3 nucleotides: TGTGCCAGCTCACCCTGGGACAGACAGAATTCACCCCTCCACTTT.

This clonotype was detected many times. The rearrangement links TRBV2 to TRBJ2-7; D is uncertain. The germline V gene encodes CDR1 SNHLY and CDR2 FYNNEI. The CDR3 contains 12 residues. Deletions cut 4 bases from V and 0 bases from J, with 4 bases between. The DNA of the CDR3 is TGTGCCAGCAGTGTGAGCTCCTACGAGCAGTACTTC. It yields the protein CASSVSSYEQYF.

In this sample, this clonotype turned up once. The V call is TRBV27, the J call TRBJ2-5; 8 bases map to TRBD2. In germline, CDR1 is MNHEY, CDR2 SMNVEV (reference sequence). With V trimmed by 3 bases and J by 5 bases, 8 bases remained unmatched. The CDR3 consists of 15 residues. The CDR3 DNA sequence: TGTGCCAGCAGTTTTCTCGGGGGGGCGGGGGAGACCCAGTACTTC. Its translation is CASSFLGGAGETQYF.

This clonotype was counted between two and nine times. The J gene is TRBJ1-2, the V gene TRBV12-3 or TRBV12-4, with a tentative D call TRBD1 (5 bases). Trimming stripped 3 bases from V and 7 bases from J, with 9 bases between. The CDR3 totals 12 residues. CDR3 DNA: TGTGCCAGCAGTTTGACAGTCTCTGGCTACACCTTC. Translating gives CASSLTVSGYTF.

The chain joins TRBV6-2 or TRBV6-3 to TRBJ2-3; TRBD2 matches 12 bases. This CDR3 comprises 17 residues. From germline, CDR1 is MNHEY and CDR2 SVGEGT. With V trimmed by 2 bases and J by 5 bases, 8 bases remained unmatched. This CDR3 reads CASSYDRTSGEEDTQYF. The CDR3 DNA follows: TGTGCCAGCAGTTACGATCGGACTAGCGGGGAAGAAGATACGCAGTATTTT.

This clonotype was seen at least ten times. The chain combines TRBV12-3 or TRBV12-4 with TRBJ1-6, with D uncertain. This CDR3 contains 12 residues. V lost 5 bases to trimming and J lost 10 bases, with 9 bases between them. This chain's CDR3 is CASSAIWSPLHF. The CDR3 region has the DNA TGTGCCAGCAGTGCCATCTGGTCACCCCTCCACTTT.

This clonotype showed up many times. J is TRBJ1-5 and V is TRBV24-1; D remains ambiguous. Germline CDR1 KGHDR, CDR2 SFDVKD. The germline V and J ends were trimmed by 3 bases and 0 bases, with 8 bases remaining between them. This CDR3 has 15 amino acids. CDR3 sequence reads: CATSDPRNSNQPQHF. CDR3 nucleotide sequence: TGTGCCACCAGTGATCCGCGGAATAGCAATCAGCCCCAGCATTTT.

In its sample, this clonotype was seen a few times. CDR3 sequence (DNA): TGTGCCAGCAGTGAATCCAGGAATAGTCTGTCGTACGAGCAGTACTTC. It specifies CASSESRNSLSYEQYF. This chain links TRBV25-1 with TRBJ2-7; D not resolved. V shed 1 base and J shed 4 bases, with 17 bases lying between them. Germline V gene sequence: CDR1 MGHDK, CDR2 SYGVNS. The CDR3 contains 16 residues.

The chain employs TRBV18 and TRBJ1-2, with a weak D call TRBD1 (5 bases). Trimming stripped 3 bases from V and 3 bases from J, with 11 bases between. The CDR3 extends over 14 amino acids. Germline V gene lookup returns CDR1 KGHSH and CDR2 LQKENI. CDR3 sequence reads: CASSPLGTDYGYTF. CDR3 in DNA: TGTGCCAGCTCACCTTTGGGGACGGACTATGGCTACACCTTC.

The chain is built from TRBV9 and TRBJ1-5, with TRBD1 identical over 7 bases. Trimming at V came to 0 bases and at J to 5 bases, leaving 5 bases not matched to a gene. CDR3 length equals 15 residues. Germline lookup yields CDR1 SGDLS and CDR2 YYNGEE. CDR3 sequence reads: CASSVGGGNDQPQHF. The CDR3 DNA reads TGTGCCAGCAGCGTAGGAGGGGGCAATGATCAGCCCCAGCATTTT.

This clonotype was seen more than once but under ten times. The chain carries TRBV20-1 and TRBJ1-2, with unresolved D. Germline V gene sequence: CDR1 DFQATT, CDR2 SNEGSKA (reference sequence). Trimming cost V 5 bases and J 0 bases, with 7 bases left between them. The CDR3 totals 12 residues. The CDR3 protein is CSAAPSNYGYTF. The CDR3 region has the DNA TGCAGTGCTGCCCCTTCTAACTATGGCTACACCTTC.

This clonotype came up a few times. A much larger clone differs by one base, so this may be a read error. The chain combines TRBV30 with TRBJ1-2, with D maybe TRBD1 (5 bases). Germline V gene data show CDR1 as GTSNPN and CDR2 as SVGIG (reference sequence). Trimming removed 3 bases from V and 4 bases from J, with 15 bases in between. There are 14 residues in the CDR3. The CDR3 protein is CAWRGRGMIYGYTF. Here the CDR3 DNA reads TGTGCCTGGAGGGGCCGGGGCATGATCTATGGCTACACCTTC.

V usage is TRBV20-1 and J usage is TRBJ1-4; the D is unclear. CDR1 is DFQATT, CDR2 SNEGSKA, per germline (reference sequence). This CDR3 has 15 residues. V was pared by 0 bases and J by 0 bases, with 8 bases between. The CDR3 coding sequence is TGCAGTGCTAGAGATCTTCAGGCAACTAATGAAAAACTGTTTTTT. Encoded protein: CSARDLQATNEKLFF.